Listed here are 19 T cell receptor beta chains from one sample, sequenced in a study of cytomegalovirus exposure and HLA in healthy donors. The PCR had 60 Vbeta and 13 Jbeta primers. Sequencing was performed with immunoSEQ multiplex PCR; in TCRdb, only in-frame clones are kept and a portion is missing. The sample lists about 140,000 clones; more than 75% were seen once. Material for sequencing was PBMCs. The receptors originated from a man between 45 and 60 years old in good health and CMV-seronegative.

The V call is TRBV6-1, the J call TRBJ1-4; 7 bases map to TRBD1. The J segment lost 6 bases and the V segment lost 7 bases, leaving 11 bases of the junction unmatched. The CDR3 runs to 15 residues. The germline V gene has CDR1 MNHNS and CDR2 SASEGT. CDR3 protein: CASTIKGQMYEKLFF. CDR3 coding DNA: TGTGCCAGCACCATAAAGGGACAGATGTATGAAAAACTGTTTTTT.

This chain links TRBV5-1 with TRBJ2-1, with 11 bases aligning to TRBD2. CDR3 length: 16 residues. Per germline, CDR1 SGHRS and CDR2 YFSETQ. V lost 0 bases, J lost 6 bases, and 5 bases stayed unmatched. DNA for the CDR3: TGCGCCAGCAGCTTGGACCCTAGCGGGAGGCTCAATGAGCAGTTCTTC. It is translated as CASSLDPSGRLNEQFF. Combining the CDR3 with reference TRBV5-1 and TRBJ2-1 gives the whole variable domain KAGVTQTPRYLIKTRGQQVTLSCSPISGHRSVSWYQQTPGQGLQFLFEYFSETQRNKGNFPGRFSGRQFSNSRSEMNVSTLELGDSALYLCASSLDPSGRLNEQFFGPGTRLTVL.

The rearrangement links TRBV10-1 to TRBJ2-7; 11 bases fit TRBD2. The CDR3 length is 15 residues. The germline V gene has CDR1 WNHNN and CDR2 SYGVQD (reference sequence). V lost 5 bases, J lost 2 bases, and 5 bases stayed unmatched. Here the CDR3 reads CASSPGLAEPYEQYF. In DNA, the CDR3 is TGCGCCAGCAGTCCGGGACTAGCGGAACCCTACGAGCAGTACTTC.

V usage is TRBV5-6 and J usage is TRBJ1-6; 7 nucleotides agree with TRBD1. The CDR3 totals 17 residues. Germline CDR1 SGHDT, CDR2 YYEEEE. V lost 2 bases, J lost 9 bases, and 14 bases stayed unmatched. The CDR3 here is CASSFLSGEGARSPLHF. CDR3 sequence (DNA): TGTGCCAGCAGCTTCCTTAGCGGGGAGGGGGCGCGTTCACCCCTCCACTTT.

This chain links TRBV14 with TRBJ1-1; D perhaps matches TRBD1 (6 bases). Germline V gene data show CDR1 as SGHDN and CDR2 as FVKESK. The CDR3 covers 14 residues. V was shortened by 4 bases and J by 8 bases, with 17 bases between the two germline ends. For the CDR3, the DNA is TGTGCCAGCAGCCCCAGAGAAGTCGGACAGGAAGCTTTCTTT. This gives the protein CASSPREVGQEAFF.

This chain links TRBV7-9 with TRBJ1-2; 7 bases align to TRBD1. There are 16 residues in the CDR3. Germline CDR1 is SEHNR and CDR2 is FQNEAQ (reference sequence). V gave up 3 bases and J gave up 4 bases; unmatched junction bases: 11. CDR3 amino acids: CASSLSLTGAAYGYTF. CDR3 in DNA: TGTGCCAGCAGCTTGTCCCTTACAGGGGCGGCCTATGGCTACACCTTC. Combining the CDR3 with reference TRBV7-9 and TRBJ1-2 gives the whole variable domain DTGVSQNPRHKITKRGQNVTFRCDPISEHNRLYWYRQTLGQGPEFLTYFQNEAQLEKSRLLSDRFSAERPKGSFSTLEIQRTEQGDSAMYLCASSLSLTGAAYGYTFGSGTRLTVV.

The chain couples TRBV6-6 to TRBJ2-3, with D hard to call. Germline values: CDR1 MNHNY, CDR2 SVGAGI (reference sequence). Trimming cost V 4 bases and J 0 bases, with 11 bases left between them. The CDR3 is 15 residues long. DNA of the CDR3: TGTGCCAGCAGTTCCCGCGTGTCTAGCACAGATACGCAGTATTTT. Encoded protein: CASSSRVSSTDTQYF.

Turning to this clone: The sample holds other DNA sequences that translate to the same CDR3. The chain uses TRBV19 and TRBJ2-7; D perhaps matches TRBD2 (6 bases). From germline, CDR1 is LNHDA and CDR2 SQIVND (reference sequence). This CDR3 is 13 amino acids long. V lost 3 bases and J lost 7, with 13 bases in between. The CDR3 loop is CASSISRRGEQYF. CDR3 in DNA: TGTGCCAGTAGTATTAGCCGGAGGGGAGAGCAGTACTTC. Looking up the rest from reference TRBV19 and TRBJ2-7 gives the full variable domain: DGGITQSPKYLFRKEGQNVTLSCEQNLNHDAMYWYRQDPGQGLRLIYYSQIVNDFQKGDIAEGYSVSREKKESFPLTVTSAQKNPTAFYLCASSISRRGEQYFGPGTRLTVT.

The chain recombines TRBV28 with TRBJ1-6; TRBD1 aligns across 10 bases. Germline trimming cut 4 bases from V and 10 bases from J; bases unmatched to any gene: 13. CDR3 length equals 17 residues. Per germline, CDR1 MDHEN and CDR2 SYDVKM. The CDR3 sequence: CASSSPSDRGLGSPLHF. DNA of the CDR3: TGTGCCAGCAGTTCTCCATCCGACAGGGGGCTAGGATCACCCCTCCACTTT.

This clone has just one count. V gene TRBV7-2 combines with J gene TRBJ1-2; D unclear. Germline CDR1 SGHTA, CDR2 FQGNSA. V was trimmed by 1 base and J by 4 bases, leaving 13 bases between them. The CDR3 length is 15 residues. The DNA of the CDR3 is TGTGCCAGCAGCTTAGGAGGCCCGGGAAGCTATGGCTACACCTTC. This encodes CASSLGGPGSYGYTF.

In its sample, this clone was seen once. V is TRBV13 and J is TRBJ2-5; no firm D call. Trimming removed 2 bases from V and 1 base from J, with 5 bases in between. The CDR3 spans 13 residues. The germline CDR1 and CDR2 sequences are PRHDT and FYEKMQ (reference sequence). This CDR3 is CASSLTAQETQYF. The DNA for the CDR3 is TGTGCCAGCAGCTTAACAGCCCAAGAGACCCAGTACTTC. The variable domain in full, completed from reference TRBV13 and TRBJ2-5, reads AAGVIQSPRHLIKEKRETATLKCYPIPRHDTVYWYQQGPGQDPQFLISFYEKMQSDKGSIPDRFSAQQFSDYHSELNMSSLELGDSALYFCASSLTAQETQYFGPGTRLLVL.

This sequence joins TRBV27 and TRBJ1-1; 7 bases map to TRBD1. The V gene end was trimmed by 5 bases and the J gene end by 1 base; junction bases not matched to a gene: 10. The CDR3 covers 16 residues. Germline CDR1 reads MNHEY; CDR2 reads SMNVEV (reference sequence). The CDR3 sequence: CASSPWTGKGNTEAFF. The CDR3 bases are TGTGCCAGCAGTCCATGGACAGGTAAGGGGAACACTGAAGCTTTCTTT.

The chain uses TRBV9 and TRBJ1-1; 9 bases line up with TRBD1. Trimming removed 0 bases from V and 2 bases from J; junction bases left unmatched: 5. Germline V gene data show CDR1 as SGDLS and CDR2 as YYNGEE. This CDR3 is built from 16 residues. This chain's CDR3 is CASSVDSGQGNTEAFF. The CDR3 DNA follows: TGTGCCAGCAGCGTAGACTCGGGACAGGGAAACACTGAAGCTTTCTTT.

The rearrangement uses TRBV28 and TRBJ1-3; no definite D call. Germline V CDR1 and CDR2: MDHEN, SYDVKM. V was cut by 8 bases and J by 0 bases, with 11 bases left in between. The CDR3 is 14 residues long. The CDR3 nucleotides read TGTGCCAGCGGCGCTGGAGGCTCTGGAAACACCATATATTTT. Translation: CASGAGGSGNTIYF.

The J gene is TRBJ2-2, the V gene TRBV9, with 8 nucleotides matching TRBD2. The CDR3 sequence is 14 residues long. CDR1 and CDR2 (germline): SGDLS, YYNGEE. J lost 5 bases, V lost 6 bases, and 6 bases had no gene match. The DNA of the CDR3 is TGTGCCAGCACCACTAGCGGAGAGACCGGGGAGCTGTTTTTT. It yields the protein CASTTSGETGELFF.

This clone was counted a few times. The chain employs TRBV2 and TRBJ1-2, with 10 bases identical to TRBD1. J lost 3 bases, V lost 6 bases, and 10 bases had no gene match. Germline-derived CDR1 and CDR2 are SNHLY and FYNNEI. The CDR3 has 16 amino acids. This CDR3 reads CASRQARGQGYYGYTF. For the CDR3, the DNA is TGTGCCAGCAGGCAAGCACGGGGACAGGGGTACTATGGCTACACCTTC.

The chain employs TRBV11-3 and TRBJ2-2; maybe TRBD1 (5 bases). The CDR3 is made up of 14 amino acids. Germline-derived CDR1 and CDR2 are SGHNT and YENEEA. V was cut by 1 base and J by 5 bases, with 8 bases left in between. CDR3 in amino acids: CASSLGTGTGELFF. CDR3 DNA: TGTGCCAGCAGCTTAGGAACAGGTACCGGGGAGCTGTTTTTT. Full variable domain (outside the CDR3, taken from reference TRBV11-3 and TRBJ2-2): EAGVVQSPRYKIIEKKQPVAFWCNPISGHNTLYWYLQNLGQGPELLIRYENEEAVDDSQLPKDRFSAERLKGVDSTLKIQPAELGDSAVYLCASSLGTGTGELFFGEGSRLTVL.

This clone appeared a single time. The chain combines TRBV19 with TRBJ1-3; D call uncertain. V was pared by 5 bases and J by 4 bases, with 18 bases between. The CDR3 sequence is 16 residues long. CDR1 is LNHDA, CDR2 SQIVND, per germline (reference sequence). CDR3 nucleotides: TGTGCCAGTAGTCCATACCGTCCGGGAAGAGGAAACACCATATATTTT. Amino acids: CASSPYRPGRGNTIYF.

This chain connects TRBV6-5 to TRBJ2-7; 7 bases align to TRBD2. CDR3 length: 15 amino acids. V lost 10 bases to trimming and J lost 6 bases; unmatched junction nucleotides: 18. CDR1 MNHEY and CDR2 SVGAGI come from the germline V gene. In DNA form, the CDR3 reads TGTGCCACCTGGAGCGGGGCCCAGGGAGTCTTCGAGCAGTACTTC. It yields the protein CATWSGAQGVFEQYF.